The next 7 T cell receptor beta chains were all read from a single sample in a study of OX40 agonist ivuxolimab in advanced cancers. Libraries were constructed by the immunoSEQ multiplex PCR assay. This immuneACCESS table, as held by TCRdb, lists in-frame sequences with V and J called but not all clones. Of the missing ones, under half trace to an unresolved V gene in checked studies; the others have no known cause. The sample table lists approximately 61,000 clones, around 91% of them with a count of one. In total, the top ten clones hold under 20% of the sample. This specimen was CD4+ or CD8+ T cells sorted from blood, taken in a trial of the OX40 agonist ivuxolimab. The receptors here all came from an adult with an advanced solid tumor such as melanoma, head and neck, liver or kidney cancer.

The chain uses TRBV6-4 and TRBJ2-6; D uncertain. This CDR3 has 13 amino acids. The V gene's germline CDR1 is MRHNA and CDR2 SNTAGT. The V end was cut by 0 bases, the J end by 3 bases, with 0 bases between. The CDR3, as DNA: TGTGCCAGCAGTGACTCTGGGGCCAACGTCCTGACTTTC. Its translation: CASSDSGANVLTF.

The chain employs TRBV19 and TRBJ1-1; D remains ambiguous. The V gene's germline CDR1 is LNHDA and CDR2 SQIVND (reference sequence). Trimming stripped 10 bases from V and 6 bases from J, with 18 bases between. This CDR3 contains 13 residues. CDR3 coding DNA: TGTGCCACCCTGGGGTCGCCTGGGGCTGAAGCTTTCTTT. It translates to CATLGSPGAEAFF.

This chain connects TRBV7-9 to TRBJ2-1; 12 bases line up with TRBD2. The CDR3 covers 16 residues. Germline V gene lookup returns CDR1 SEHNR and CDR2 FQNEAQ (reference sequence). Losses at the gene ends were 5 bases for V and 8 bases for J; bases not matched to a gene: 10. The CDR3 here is CASSQNLAGGPDEQFF. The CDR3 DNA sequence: TGTGCCAGCAGCCAAAATCTAGCGGGAGGGCCCGATGAGCAGTTCTTC. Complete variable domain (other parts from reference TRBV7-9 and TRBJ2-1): DTGVSQNPRHKITKRGQNVTFRCDPISEHNRLYWYRQTLGQGPEFLTYFQNEAQLEKSRLLSDRFSAERPKGSFSTLEIQRTEQGDSAMYLCASSQNLAGGPDEQFFGPGTRLTVL.

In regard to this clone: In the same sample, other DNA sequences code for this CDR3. CDR3 nucleotide sequence: TGTGCCAGCAGTGAGGGGGGAACCGAAGCTTTCTTT. It codes for CASSEGGTEAFF. The gene calls are TRBV25-1 and TRBJ1-1, with D perhaps TRBD1 (5 bases). CDR3 length equals 12 residues. Germline V CDR1 and CDR2: MGHDK, SYGVNS. V was cut by 3 bases and J by 8 bases, with 10 bases left in between.

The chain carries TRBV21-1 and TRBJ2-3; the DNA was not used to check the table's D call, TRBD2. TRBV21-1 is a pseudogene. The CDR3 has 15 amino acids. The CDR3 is CASRGRSCSTDTQYF. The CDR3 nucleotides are TGTGCCAGCAGAGGAAGGAGCTGTAGCACAGATACGCAGTATTTT.

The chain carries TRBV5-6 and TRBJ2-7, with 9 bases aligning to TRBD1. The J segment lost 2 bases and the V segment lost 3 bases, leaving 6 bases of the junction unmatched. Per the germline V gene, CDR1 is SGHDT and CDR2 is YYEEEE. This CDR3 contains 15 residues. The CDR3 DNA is TGTGCCAGCAGCTCCACCGGACAGGGGACCTACGAGCAGTACTTC. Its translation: CASSSTGQGTYEQYF.

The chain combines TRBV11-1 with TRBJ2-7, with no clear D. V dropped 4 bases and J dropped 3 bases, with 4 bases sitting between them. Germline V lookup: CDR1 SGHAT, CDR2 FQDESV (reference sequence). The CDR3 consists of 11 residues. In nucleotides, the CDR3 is TGTGCCAGCAGCTCCTACTACGAGCAGTACTTC. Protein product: CASSSYYEQYF.